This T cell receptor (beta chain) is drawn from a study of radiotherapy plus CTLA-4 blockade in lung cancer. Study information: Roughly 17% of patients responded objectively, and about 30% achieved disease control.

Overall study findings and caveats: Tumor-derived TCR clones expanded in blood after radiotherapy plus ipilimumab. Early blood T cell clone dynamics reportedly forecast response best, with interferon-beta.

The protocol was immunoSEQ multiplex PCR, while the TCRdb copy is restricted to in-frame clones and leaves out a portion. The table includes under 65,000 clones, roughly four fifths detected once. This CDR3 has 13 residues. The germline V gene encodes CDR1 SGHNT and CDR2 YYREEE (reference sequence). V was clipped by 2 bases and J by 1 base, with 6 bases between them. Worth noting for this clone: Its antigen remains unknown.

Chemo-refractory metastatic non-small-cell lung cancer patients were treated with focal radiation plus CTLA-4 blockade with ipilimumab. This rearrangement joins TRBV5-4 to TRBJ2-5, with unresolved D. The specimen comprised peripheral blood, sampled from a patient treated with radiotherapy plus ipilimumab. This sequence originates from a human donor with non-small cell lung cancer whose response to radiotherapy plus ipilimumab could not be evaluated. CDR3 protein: CASSLSGQETQYF. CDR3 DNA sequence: TGTGCCAGCAGCTTATCGGGCCAAGAGACCCAGTACTTC.